These T cell receptor beta chains were read from a single sample in a study of shared clonotypes between healthy human individuals. Assay used: immunoSEQ multiplex PCR; TCRdb lists only in-frame clones, some missing. The sample lists hundreds of thousands of clones; 79% were seen once. The sequenced sample consisted of PBMCs. Receptors originate from a woman aged 35 to 49 in good health. Some clones in this sample may be carry-over from other donors' samples. CDR3s include the opening cysteine and the closing phenylalanine or tryptophan. Fields, in order: V gene, clone size, J gene, D gene, CDR3 protein, CDR3 DNA. The D gene is left open where the match is weak. Clone sizes are given selectively: once, few, many, or a class where the clone is expanded.

TRBV7-9,-,TRBJ1-2,TRBD1,CASSPGTGGWYGYTF,TGTGCCAGCAGCCCAGGGACAGGGGGCTGGTATGGCTACACCTTC
TRBV5-4,-,TRBJ2-7,-,CASSLGQLSYEQYF,TGTGCCAGCAGCTTGGGCCAGCTTTCCTACGAGCAGTACTTC
TRBV4-3,few,TRBJ2-1,-,CASSQQSGISYNEQFF,TGCGCCAGCAGCCAACAGTCGGGGATCTCCTACAATGAGCAGTTCTTC
TRBV30,many,TRBJ2-5,TRBD2,CAWSLRGLAGGQETQYF,TGTGCCTGGAGCCTTAGGGGACTAGCGGGAGGCCAAGAGACCCAGTACTTC
TRBV29-1,-,TRBJ1-2,TRBD1,CSVLTGVDYGYTF,TGCAGCGTCCTGACAGGGGTTGACTATGGCTACACCTTC
TRBV29-1,-,TRBJ1-1,TRBD1,CSAVKTGGTEAFF,TGCAGCGCAGTAAAGACAGGGGGAACTGAAGCTTTCTTT
TRBV4-3,-,TRBJ2-2,-,CASSQGGGAGAFPGELFF,TGCGCCAGCAGCCAAGGAGGCGGGGCGGGGGCCTTCCCCGGGGAGCTGTTTTTT
TRBV11-3,-,TRBJ2-5,TRBD1,CASSSSGQQQETQYF,TGTGCCAGCAGTTCCTCGGGACAGCAACAAGAGACCCAGTACTTC
TRBV7-3,once,TRBJ1-5,-,CASSLDGGSNQPQHF,TGTGCCAGCAGCTTGGATGGGGGGAGCAATCAGCCCCAGCATTTT
TRBV7-8,few,TRBJ1-2,-,CASSFLGRTFPGYGYTF,TGTGCCAGCAGCTTCTTGGGACGGACCTTTCCTGGGTATGGCTACACCTTC
TRBV19,-,TRBJ2-5,TRBD1,CASTGLGTVGETQYF,TGTGCCAGTACGGGGCTAGGGACAGTTGGAGAGACCCAGTACTTC
TRBV6-6,-,TRBJ2-7,-,CASSRAGAYEQYF,TGTGCCAGCAGTAGAGCAGGGGCCTACGAGCAGTACTTC
TRBV10-3,few,TRBJ1-1,-,CAISASGAGNTEAFF,TGTGCCATCAGTGCGTCGGGCGCCGGGAACACTGAAGCTTTCTTT
TRBV7-2,once,TRBJ2-7,TRBD2,CASSLRRERFEQYF,TGTGCCAGCAGCTTAAGGCGGGAGCGATTCGAGCAGTACTTC
TRBV7-9,once,TRBJ1-3,-,CASSPRIQSSGNTIYF,TGTGCCAGCAGCCCCCGAATACAGAGCTCTGGAAACACCATATATTTT
TRBV4-3,-,TRBJ2-2,-,CASSRGRVGTTGELFF,TGCGCCAGCAGCCGGGGACGGGTAGGAACAACCGGGGAGCTGTTTTTT
TRBV28,-,TRBJ1-5,-,CASSPSNQPQHF,TGTGCCAGCAGCCCATCGAATCAGCCCCAGCATTTT
TRBV19,-,TRBJ1-1,-,CASSTGVGTEAFF,TGTGCCAGTAGTACAGGGGTAGGGACTGAAGCTTTCTTT
TRBV10-3,once,TRBJ1-3,-,CAISESMGVGATIYF,TGTGCCATCAGTGAGTCGATGGGGGTTGGTGCCACCATATATTTT
TRBV19,-,TRBJ2-7,TRBD2,CASSGTSASYEQYF,TGTGCCAGTTCCGGGACTAGCGCCTCCTACGAGCAGTACTTC
TRBV5-1,-,TRBJ2-7,-,CASSLDLGSSYEQYF,TGCGCCAGCAGCTTGGATCTCGGGAGCTCCTACGAGCAGTACTTC
TRBV5-4,-,TRBJ2-7,-,CASSLAGLPGEQYF,TGTGCCAGCAGCTTGGCGGGACTCCCCGGCGAGCAGTACTTC
TRBV4-1,-,TRBJ2-3,-,CASSQDLPPRGRRYF,TGCGCCAGCAGCCAAGATCTCCCTCCGAGGGGCCGTCGGTATTTT
TRBV5-6,once,TRBJ2-3,TRBD2,CASRYGLAGGFIEYF,TGTGCCAGCAGATATGGACTAGCGGGAGGGTTCATTGAGTATTTT
TRBV11-3,few,TRBJ2-7,TRBD2,CASSLRARGLAGVEQYF,TGTGCCAGCAGCCTCCGAGCTCGGGGACTAGCGGGAGTAGAGCAGTACTTC
TRBV7-9,-,TRBJ1-5,-,CASSFRNQPQHF,TGTGCCAGCAGCTTTCGGAATCAGCCCCAGCATTTT
TRBV19,-,TRBJ2-3,TRBD1,CASSTHRGLRTADTQYF,TGTGCCAGTAGTACCCACAGGGGGCTAAGGACCGCAGATACGCAGTATTTT
TRBV27,-,TRBJ2-7,TRBD2,CASGTSGSHYEQYF,TGTGCCAGCGGGACTAGCGGGAGCCACTACGAGCAGTACTTC
TRBV7-3,-,TRBJ1-1,TRBD1,CASRLDRAGNTEAFF,TGTGCCAGCAGATTGGACAGGGCGGGGAACACTGAAGCTTTCTTT
TRBV5-1,-,TRBJ1-6,TRBD1,CASSRDRVSSPLHF,TGCGCCAGCAGCCGGGACAGGGTATCTTCACCCCTCCACTTT
TRBV28,-,TRBJ2-2,TRBD2,CASSLGGSKTGELFF,TGTGCCAGCAGTTTAGGCGGGAGTAAGACCGGGGAGCTGTTTTTT
TRBV27,-,TRBJ2-7,-,CASGTTYEQYF,TGTGCCAGCGGGACGACCTACGAGCAGTACTTC
TRBV7-2,-,TRBJ1-3,-,CASSPWSVISGNTIYF,TGTGCCAGCAGTCCCTGGTCGGTCATCTCTGGAAACACCATATATTTT
TRBV6-1,-,TRBJ2-2,-,CASRLGNTGELFF,TGTGCCAGCAGATTGGGGAACACCGGGGAGCTGTTTTTT
TRBV11-3,-,TRBJ2-2,-,CASSSQRTGELFF,TGTGCCAGCAGCTCCCAGCGCACCGGGGAGCTGTTTTTT
TRBV5-5,-,TRBJ1-1,-,CASSLDFGGMNTEAFF,TGTGCCAGCAGCTTGGATTTCGGTGGAATGAACACTGAAGCTTTCTTT
TRBV7-2,-,TRBJ1-5,-,CASSFPDQPQHF,TGTGCCAGCAGCTTCCCCGATCAGCCCCAGCATTTT
TRBV30,few,TRBJ1-6,-,CAWRGRGSSYNSPLHF,TGTGCCTGGAGGGGGCGTGGGAGCTCCTATAATTCACCCCTCCACTTT
TRBV9,few,TRBJ2-5,-,CASSVGRRAGETQYF,TGTGCCAGCAGCGTAGGGAGGAGAGCCGGAGAGACCCAGTACTTC
TRBV19,-,TRBJ1-5,TRBD1,CASKGTGKGNQPQHF,TGTGCCAGTAAGGGGACAGGGAAGGGCAATCAGCCCCAGCATTTT
TRBV9,-,TRBJ2-7,TRBD1,CASNNRGLDEQYF,TGTGCCAGCAATAACAGGGGGCTCGACGAGCAGTACTTC
TRBV7-2,-,TRBJ2-3,-,CASSTRSGSTDTQYF,TGTGCCAGCAGCACTCGGAGCGGATCCACAGATACGCAGTATTTT
TRBV11-2,-,TRBJ2-1,TRBD2,CASSLEGASGPYNEQFF,TGTGCCAGCAGCTTAGAGGGGGCTAGCGGGCCCTACAATGAGCAGTTCTTC
TRBV28,-,TRBJ1-3,TRBD1,CASSLEGQRGGNTIYF,TGTGCCAGCAGTTTAGAGGGACAGCGAGGGGGAAACACCATATATTTT
TRBV4-2,-,TRBJ2-6,-,CASSQGQNSGANVLTF,TGTGCCAGCAGCCAAGGACAGAACTCTGGGGCCAACGTCCTGACTTTC
TRBV6-1,-,TRBJ2-1,TRBD2,CASSDPGLADNEQFF,TGTGCCAGCAGTGACCCGGGACTAGCGGACAATGAGCAGTTCTTC
TRBV28,-,TRBJ1-2,TRBD1,CASSSPGTGGVGYTF,TGTGCCAGCAGTTCCCCCGGGACAGGGGGTGTTGGCTACACCTTC
TRBV5-1,once,TRBJ2-2,-,CASSSQFANTGELFF,TGCGCCAGCAGCTCGCAGTTCGCGAACACCGGGGAGCTGTTTTTT
TRBV7-2,-,TRBJ2-4,TRBD2,CASSLRPPGLAGRNIQYF,TGTGCCAGCAGCTTAAGGCCCCCGGGACTAGCGGGACGGAACATTCAGTACTTC
TRBV20-1,-,TRBJ1-4,TRBD1,CSAGQAPSWFF,TGCAGTGCTGGACAGGCCCCGTCTTGGTTTTTT
TRBV14,-,TRBJ2-1,-,CASSQEAGSNEQFF,TGTGCCAGCAGCCAAGAGGCGGGATCCAATGAGCAGTTCTTC
TRBV27,many,TRBJ2-7,TRBD1,CASSPGTAFSYEQYF,TGTGCCAGCAGTCCCGGGACAGCCTTCTCCTACGAGCAGTACTTC
TRBV19,-,TRBJ1-5,TRBD1,CASSIKGDRAGPRSIQPQHF,TGTGCCAGTAGTATTAAGGGGGACAGGGCCGGGCCTCGTTCGATTCAGCCCCAGCATTTT
TRBV10-3,-,TRBJ2-1,TRBD2,CAITRSAGGSYNEQFF,TGTGCCATCACACGGAGCGCGGGGGGCTCCTACAATGAGCAGTTCTTC
TRBV5-1,-,TRBJ2-5,TRBD1,CASSPGTGRETQYF,TGCGCCAGCAGTCCGGGGACAGGGAGAGAGACCCAGTACTTC
TRBV30,once,TRBJ2-5,-,CAWSVRLSQETQYF,TGTGCCTGGAGTGTAAGGTTATCCCAAGAGACCCAGTACTTC
TRBV11-1,-,TRBJ1-2,-,CASSLYDRGYTF,TGTGCCAGCAGCTTATACGATAGGGGCTACACCTTC
TRBV28,-,TRBJ2-3,TRBD1,CASSRDRVTDTQYF,TGTGCCAGCAGCCGGGACAGGGTCACAGATACGCAGTATTTT
TRBV7-2,-,TRBJ2-2,TRBD2,CASSGTSGIPRGELFF,TGTGCCAGCAGCGGGACTAGCGGGATCCCCCGCGGGGAGCTGTTTTTT
TRBV5-4,-,TRBJ2-3,TRBD2,CASSLKAGATDTQYF,TGTGCCAGCAGCTTAAAAGCGGGGGCCACAGATACGCAGTATTTT